This T cell receptor (beta chain) was sequenced during a study of graft-versus-host responses after intestinal transplantation. Study-level information: Tacrolimus plus steroids were given to all recipients for roughly 3 years, preceded by anti-thymocyte globulin induction. The study's findings and limits: Within the allografts of patients who had graft-donor T cell macrochimerism, graft-versus-host to host-versus-graft clonal ratios were high.

The CDR3 totals 15 residues. V was clipped by 7 bases and J by 4 bases, with 14 bases between them. Germline V gene lookup returns CDR1 MDHEN and CDR2 SYDVKM. Method: immunoSEQ multiplex PCR; TCRdb's copy keeps in-frame clones and lacks some. The sample has roughly 19,000 clones; approximately 95% are singletons. A remark on this clone: Its matching antigen is unknown.

The origin of this receptor is a human patient who received an intestinal transplant, so some T cells may come from the graft donor. The chain is built from TRBV28 and TRBJ2-6; D unresolved. Specimen: PBMCs, collected 23 days after intestinal transplant. The CDR3 loop is CASIPTVRGANVLTF. The CDR3 coding sequence is TGTGCCAGCATCCCAACCGTCCGGGGGGCCAACGTCCTGACTTTC. Combining the CDR3 with reference TRBV28 and TRBJ2-6 gives the whole variable domain DVKVTQSSRYLVKRTGEKVFLECVQDMDHENMFWYRQDPGLGLRLIYFSYDVKMKEKGDIPEGYSVSREKKERFSLILESASTNQTSMYLCASIPTVRGANVLTFGAGSRLTVL.